This T cell receptor (beta chain) came from a study of shared clonotypes between healthy human individuals (dated by TCRdb to 2018 to 2020). Study-level background: The cohort comprised a couple of women and a few men aged 18 to 49 years. Each donor's leukapheresis produced roughly between roughly 0.85 and 9.5 billion PBMCs. For each donor, three plates each were used for CD4 naive and CD4 memory, two plates were used for CD8 naive, and one plate was used for CD8 memory. Blood TCR repertoires of about 5 healthy adults were deeply sequenced to estimate repertoire size and the extent of clonotype sharing between individuals. To increase sequencing depth and limit assay-specific biases, TCR repertoire library preparation and sequencing were carried out by different laboratories using diverse techniques. The investigation overall reported the following: About 5% of naive CD4, 3.5% of naive CD8, approximately 2.2% of memory CD4, and approximately 0.39% of memory CD8 clonotypes were shared across several donors. Clonotypes shared by all four sorted-subset donors showed higher generation probabilities than non-shared clonotypes. Pairwise subsampling indicated that sequencing depth was expected to affect the degree of clonotype sharing among donors. Sampling was restricted to blood, and TCR repertoires in tissue are likely to differ from TCR repertoires in blood. Incomplete sequencing was indicated by rarefaction of sorted-subset datasets, despite the large sequencing depth. Because the study included a small number of donors, the genetic and exposure-history diversity represented was limited. Estimated clonotype richness was generally larger for naive than for memory subsets.

TCR CDR3 regions were amplified from genomic DNA by multiplex PCR using the deep immunoSEQ assay. Extracted genomic DNA from each cell subset was spread evenly across all wells of several immunoSEQ 96-well plates, with each plate serving as a replicate. For sorted subsets, each replicate PCR was loaded with 200 ng genomic DNA, equivalent to some 31,000 T cell genomes. Purified libraries were measured with a Qubit 3.0 fluorometer, size-checked on a Bioanalyzer 2100, and measured again with the KAPA Library Quantification kit. Every immunoSEQ 96-well plate was sequenced on a separate single-read 150-cycle Illumina NextSeq 550 flow cell. Turning to the authors' computational methods: Because the immunoSEQ output included only junctional sequences and no quality scores, the filtering could not be the same as the filtering used for full-length reads. To assign V/J genes and CDR3, sequences were annotated against IMGT germline references using PyIR, a Python wrapper for IgBLAST v1.9. Reads were removed for weak V/J assignments (E-value above 1e-6), missing CDR3, stop codons, out-of-frame junctions, or ambiguous translated residues. V3J clonotypes were defined by identical inferred V gene, J gene, and CDR3 amino acid sequence. Percentage overlap between repertoires was calculated by dividing the number of shared unique clonotypes by the size of the smaller repertoire. RTK rarefaction, the Chao1 estimator, and Recon v2.1 estimates of unobserved clonotypes were used to assess repertoire richness. Generation probabilities were computed with OLGA for all TCRbeta clonotypes obtained by the gDNA method from a handful of donors. TCRdb limited this immuneACCESS table to in-frame rearrangements with V and J called. A share of clones is missing; checked studies link under half to unresolved V genes, and the rest is unexplained. That table is the source of V, J and clone size, and D and trimming were worked out from the DNA. Present in this sample are fewer than 1.8 million clones, roughly 98.5% of which were seen just once. The ten largest clones capture 0.36% of the sample.

The CDR3 goes from the cysteine to the phenylalanine over 14 residues. Only CDR3 DNA is held: 42 bases, read in frame from base 1. V lost 4 bases and J lost 0 bases, and the count of bases not matched to a germline gene is 6. The CDR1 and CDR2 encoded by the germline V gene are SQVTM and ANQGSEA. The donors were healthy, HIV-negative adults who had no recently reported acute infections or vaccinations. All donors were Caucasian adults living in Nashville, Tennessee, USA. Magnetic negative selection was used to enrich CD4+ T cells, after which naive cells were positively selected on CD45RA and the negative fraction became the memory subset. Blood was collected by leukapheresis, and PBMCs were isolated by Ficoll-Histopaque density gradient centrifugation and then cryopreserved in liquid nitrogen vapor phase. Analytical flow cytometry was used to check the purity and quantity of each magnetically sorted T cell population. Each sorted fraction had its genomic DNA isolated and then quantified by UV absorbance on a Nanodrop 2000c.

A word on this clone: Its antigen has not been determined. No per-base quality is available; no much larger clone lies one base away.

The sequence joins TRBV29-1 to TRBJ2-7, with TRBD2 identical over 7 junction bases. Source material: naive CD4+ T cells sorted from blood. The meaning of the sample's cell subset or site label: CD45RA+ positively selected. The receptor was derived from a young man in good health. The CDR3 amino acid sequence is: CSVGPGLNSYEQYF. The sequenced DNA: TGCAGCGTTGGCCCGGGACTAAACTCCTACGAGCAGTACTTC.